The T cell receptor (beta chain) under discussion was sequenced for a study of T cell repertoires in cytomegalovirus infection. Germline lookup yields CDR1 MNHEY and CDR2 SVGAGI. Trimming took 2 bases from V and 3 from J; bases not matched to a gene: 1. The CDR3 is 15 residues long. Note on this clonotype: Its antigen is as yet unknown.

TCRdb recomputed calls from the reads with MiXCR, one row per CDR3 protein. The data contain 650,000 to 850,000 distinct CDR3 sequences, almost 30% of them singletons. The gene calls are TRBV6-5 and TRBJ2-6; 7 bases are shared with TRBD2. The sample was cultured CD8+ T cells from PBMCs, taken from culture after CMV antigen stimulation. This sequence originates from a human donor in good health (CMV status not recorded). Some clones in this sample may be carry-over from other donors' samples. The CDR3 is CASSYGGGGANVLTF. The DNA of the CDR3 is TGTGCCAGCAGTTACGGGGGGGGTGGGGCCAACGTCCTGACTTTC.